This T cell receptor beta chain was recorded in a study of blood T cell repertoires in COVID-19. With respect to this clone: A read error may account for a junction end that differs from germline.

This CDR3 is 9 amino acids long. Some clones are missing from TCRdb's copy, which holds only in-frame ones; the method was immunoSEQ multiplex PCR. Found here are some 380,000 clones, 70% to 90% of them singletons; the top ten hold approximately 2.1%. This chain links TRBV6-7 with TRBJ2-7; no definite D call. TRBV6-7 is known as an ORF, though its function is uncertain. The TCR sequence derives from a woman in her forties with acute COVID-19. The source material was PBMCs or T cells enriched from blood (not recorded which). This chain's CDR3 is CASETYLHF. CDR3 in DNA: TGTGCCAGCGAAACTTACCTCCACTTC.